This T cell receptor beta chain came from a study of blood T cell repertoires in COVID-19. Turning to the study itself: Samples came from the United States, Italy and Spain, spanning acute and convalescent COVID-19. The cDNA or gDNA used as material had been derived from T cells, B-cell-depleted T cells, or PBMCs.

A single count supports this clone. Trimming removed 4 bases from V and 4 bases from J, with 5 bases in between. CDR3 size: 12 residues. The V gene's germline CDR1 is MNHNY and CDR2 SVGAGI (reference sequence). In the original processing: How many nucleated cells were present was estimated from reference gene primer amplification. Using immunoSEQ multiplex PCR, the repertoire was profiled, and TCRdb retains in-frame clones only, with some absent. Clone size and V and J calls were adopted from that table, with D and trimming inferred from the DNA. The data show 120,000 or so clones, roughly 72% seen once.

The receptor comes from a man in his fifties or sixties with acute or convalescent COVID-19. The V call is TRBV6-6, the J call TRBJ1-5; no definite D call. The sample consisted of peripheral blood. The CDR3 region is CASSFLNQPQHF. Here the CDR3 DNA reads TGTGCCAGCAGTTTTCTAAATCAGCCCCAGCATTTT.